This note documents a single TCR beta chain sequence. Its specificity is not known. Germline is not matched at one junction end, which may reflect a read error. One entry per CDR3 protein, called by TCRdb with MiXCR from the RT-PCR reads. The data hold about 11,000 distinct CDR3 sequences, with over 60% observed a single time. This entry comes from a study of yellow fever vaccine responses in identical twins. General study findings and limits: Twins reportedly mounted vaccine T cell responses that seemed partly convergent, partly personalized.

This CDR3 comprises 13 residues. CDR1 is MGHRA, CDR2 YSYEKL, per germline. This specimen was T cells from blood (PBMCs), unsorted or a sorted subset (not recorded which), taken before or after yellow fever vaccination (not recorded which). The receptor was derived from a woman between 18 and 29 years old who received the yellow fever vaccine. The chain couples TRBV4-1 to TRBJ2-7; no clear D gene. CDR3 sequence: CASSQEGYYEQCF. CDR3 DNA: TGCGCCAGCAGCCAAGAGGGCTACTACGAGCAGTGCTTC.